This TCR beta chain appears in the sequencing data of a study of cytomegalovirus exposure and HLA in healthy donors. Study-level findings and limits: Sequencing likely generated an artifact that appeared as a cluster of highly shared sequence variants. Investigators reported under 200 TCR beta chains as tied to cytomegalovirus.

As to this clone: The antigen remains unidentified.

The J segment lost 10 bases and the V segment lost 8 bases, leaving 7 bases of the junction unmatched. The CDR3 contains 13 residues. Germline V gene data show CDR1 as SEHNR and CDR2 as FQNEAQ (reference sequence). Researchers ran the PCR with 60 Vbeta and 13 Jbeta primers. Using immunoSEQ multiplex PCR, the repertoire was profiled, and TCRdb retains in-frame clones only, with some absent. This sample has approximately 110,000 clones, with about 70% found just once. The receptor's source is a woman aged 30 to 39 in good health and CMV-seronegative. The genes are TRBV7-9 and TRBJ2-1, with 11 positions matching TRBD1. Sequenced: PBMCs. The CDR3 sequence: CASDGQGALEQFF. CDR3 bases: TGTGCCAGCGACGGACAGGGGGCACTGGAGCAGTTCTTC.